The 18 T cell receptor beta chains listed next were all sequenced from one sample in a study of blood T cell repertoires in COVID-19. TCRdb's table, derived via immunoSEQ multiplex PCR, lists solely in-frame clones and lacks some. The sample has about 330,000 clones, 80% to 90% seen once. The sample was PBMCs or T cells enriched from blood (not recorded which). These receptors were collected from a woman in her twenties or thirties who had recovered from COVID-19.

A single count supports this clone. The CDR3 DNA sequence: TGTGCCAGCAGTGACTCTAGCGGGGGTAGCACAGATACGCAGTATTTT. Translation: CASSDSSGGSTDTQYF. V gene TRBV6-4 combines with J gene TRBJ2-3; 9 bases are a match to TRBD2. In germline, CDR1 is MRHNA, CDR2 SNTAGT. The CDR3 runs 16 residues. The trim removed 0 bases at V and 0 bases at J, leaving 1 base unmatched.

V usage is TRBV19 and J usage is TRBJ2-2; D gene ambiguous. CDR3 length: 12 amino acids. Per the germline V gene, CDR1 is LNHDA and CDR2 is SQIVND (reference sequence). V was shortened by 6 bases and J by 6 bases, with 8 bases between the two germline ends. CDR3 coding DNA: TGTGCCAGTAGCCGTATTCCCGGGGAGCTGTTTTTT. This codes for CASSRIPGELFF.

This clone was recorded only once. The V and J genes are TRBV24-1 and TRBJ1-2, with D possibly being TRBD1 (6 bases). The V gene lost 11 bases and the J gene lost 5 bases, with 20 bases spanning the gap. CDR3 length equals 14 residues. From germline, CDR1 is KGHDR and CDR2 SFDVKD. The CDR3: CAIEVGGGSYGYTF. The CDR3 DNA reads TGTGCCATCGAAGTGGGGGGCGGGAGTTATGGCTACACCTTC.

The chain couples TRBV19 to TRBJ1-5, with D perhaps TRBD1 (6 bases). Looked up from germline, CDR1 is LNHDA and CDR2 is SQIVND (reference sequence). V was trimmed by 9 bases and J by 3 bases, leaving 15 bases between them. This CDR3 contains 14 residues. DNA of the CDR3: TGTGCCAGGACCCAGGGGTCCTTCAATCAGCCCCAGCATTTT. Residues: CARTQGSFNQPQHF.

The V gene is TRBV7-6, the J gene TRBJ1-2; no firm D call. Trimming shortened V by 5 bases and J by 6 bases, and 10 bases separated the two germline ends. Germline V lookup: CDR1 SGHVS, CDR2 FNYEAQ. This CDR3 spans 12 amino acids. The CDR3 loop reads CASSAPGDGYTF. CDR3 sequence (DNA): TGTGCCAGCAGCGCCCCCGGGGATGGCTACACCTTC.

The chain employs TRBV5-4 and TRBJ1-6; D is possibly TRBD1 (6 bases). The CDR3 has 16 amino acids. V was trimmed by 4 bases and J by 7 bases, leaving 18 bases between them. CDR1 and CDR2 (germline): SGHNT, YYREEE (reference sequence). The CDR3 sequence is CASSRGANRGNSPLHF. CDR3 in DNA: TGTGCCAGCAGCCGGGGGGCAAACCGAGGCAATTCACCCCTCCACTTT.

This clone occurred a few times. V usage is TRBV5-6 and J usage is TRBJ2-5; the match to TRBD2 covers 8 bases. CDR3 length: 14 residues. From germline, CDR1 is SGHDT and CDR2 YYEEEE. V lost 3 bases, J lost 9 bases, and 10 bases stayed unmatched. CDR3 sequence (DNA): TGTGCCAGCAGCTCAGCGGGGGCCGCGACGGCCCAGTACTTC. Protein: CASSSAGAATAQYF.

This chain uses TRBV5-1 with TRBJ2-3; TRBD2 matches 8 bases. The J segment lost 4 bases and the V segment lost 4 bases, leaving 14 bases of the junction unmatched. CDR1 SGHRS and CDR2 YFSETQ come from the germline V gene. This CDR3 region has 17 residues. The CDR3 DNA reads TGCGCCAGCAGCCGCGCGGGGATGAGCGGGGGTTCAGATACGCAGTATTTT. This codes for CASSRAGMSGGSDTQYF.

The sample holds many counts of this clone. The chain recombines TRBV12-5 with TRBJ2-7, with a possible D match to TRBD2 (5 bases). Germline CDR1 reads LGHNT; CDR2 reads FRNRAP. Trimming shortened V by 4 bases and J by 4 bases, and 23 bases separated the two germline ends. The CDR3 runs to 17 residues. The CDR3 DNA reads TGTGCTAGTGGTTGCCCGACCCCCGAGGGTCTCGGATACGAGCAGTACTTC. This codes for CASGCPTPEGLGYEQYF.

The chain recombines TRBV4-1 with TRBJ1-2, with 7 bases matching TRBD1. CDR1 MGHRA and CDR2 YSYEKL come from the germline V gene. The CDR3 spans 15 residues. V lost 4 bases and J lost 3; bases outside the gene matches: 8. The CDR3 reads CASSPTGLYDYGYTF. CDR3 sequence (DNA): TGCGCCAGCAGCCCGACAGGGCTGTACGACTATGGCTACACCTTC.

This chain uses TRBV29-1 with TRBJ1-1; 7 positions agree with TRBD1. In germline, CDR1 is SQVTM, CDR2 ANQGSEA. J was trimmed by 3 bases and V by 3 bases; bases with no gene match: 1. The CDR3 contains 12 residues. The CDR3 reads CSVDRGDTEAFF. CDR3 DNA sequence: TGCAGCGTTGACAGGGGGGACACTGAAGCTTTCTTT. The variable domain in full, completed from reference TRBV29-1 and TRBJ1-1, reads SAVISQKPSRDICQRGTSLTIQCQVDSQVTMMFWYRQQPGQSLTLIATANQGSEATYESGFVIDKFPISRPNLTFSTLTVSNMSPEDSSIYLCSVDRGDTEAFFGQGTRLTVV.

The chain is built from TRBV7-9 and TRBJ1-2; TRBD1 aligns across 8 bases. V was clipped by 4 bases and J by 7 bases; unmatched bases: 5. CDR1 is SEHNR, CDR2 FQNEAQ, per germline (reference sequence). The CDR3 is 13 residues long. As DNA, the CDR3 is TGTGCCAGCAGCTCCCCGACAGGGGTTGGCTACACCTTC. This codes for CASSSPTGVGYTF.

Remarks on this clone: At one boundary the junction diverges from the germline segment, which might be a read error. The V and J genes are TRBV30 and TRBJ1-2, with a weak D call TRBD1 (5 bases). The CDR3 has 12 amino acids. Germline V CDR1 and CDR2: GTSNPN, SVGIG (reference sequence). The CDR3 nucleotides are TGTGCCTGGAGTATCACAGGATATGGCTATACCTTC. This codes for CAWSITGYGYTF.

This chain connects TRBV29-1 to TRBJ1-1, with D tentatively TRBD1 (6 bases). The ends were cut back, 6 bases at V and 1 base at J, with 12 bases in the middle. CDR3 length: 13 amino acids. Germline V gene data show CDR1 as SQVTM and CDR2 as ANQGSEA. As DNA, the CDR3 is TGCAGCGTGCGCAGGACAGAGAACACTGAAGCTTTCTTT. Its translation: CSVRRTENTEAFF.

This chain links TRBV7-9 with TRBJ2-1; D is ambiguous. The germline CDR1 and CDR2 sequences are SEHNR and FQNEAQ (reference sequence). This CDR3 comprises 15 residues. Trimming shortened V by 8 bases and J by 4 bases, and 18 bases separated the two germline ends. The CDR3 loop reads CASFLTEPSYNEQFF. The CDR3 DNA follows: TGTGCCAGCTTCTTAACAGAGCCCTCTTACAATGAGCAGTTCTTC.

The gene calls are TRBV4-1 and TRBJ2-2, with a tentative D call TRBD2 (6 bases). Germline V gene sequence: CDR1 MGHRA, CDR2 YSYEKL. Trimming took off 1 base at V and 6 bases at J, with 12 bases between the two ends. The CDR3 runs 15 residues. CDR3 residues: CASSQGLVRSGELFF. The CDR3, as DNA: TGCGCCAGCAGCCAAGGACTAGTTAGGTCCGGGGAGCTGTTTTTT.

This clone showed up just a few times. The chain links TRBV9 to TRBJ1-3, with 12 bases fitting TRBD1. The CDR3 consists of 16 residues. The V gene's germline CDR1 is SGDLS and CDR2 YYNGEE. The junction had 5 bases not matched to a gene; V was cut back by 3 bases and J by 4 bases. The CDR3 DNA reads as TGTGCCAGCAGCGACGCCGGGACAGGGGGCGGAAACACCATATATTTT. It specifies CASSDAGTGGGNTIYF.

The V and J genes are TRBV12-3 or TRBV12-4 and TRBJ1-5; a possible D gene is TRBD1 (6 bases). V lost 9 bases to trimming and J lost 4 bases, with 10 bases between them. This CDR3 spans 12 amino acids. For the CDR3, the DNA is TGTGCCAGTAACAGGGCGAATCAGCCCCAGCATTTT. This gives the protein CASNRANQPQHF.